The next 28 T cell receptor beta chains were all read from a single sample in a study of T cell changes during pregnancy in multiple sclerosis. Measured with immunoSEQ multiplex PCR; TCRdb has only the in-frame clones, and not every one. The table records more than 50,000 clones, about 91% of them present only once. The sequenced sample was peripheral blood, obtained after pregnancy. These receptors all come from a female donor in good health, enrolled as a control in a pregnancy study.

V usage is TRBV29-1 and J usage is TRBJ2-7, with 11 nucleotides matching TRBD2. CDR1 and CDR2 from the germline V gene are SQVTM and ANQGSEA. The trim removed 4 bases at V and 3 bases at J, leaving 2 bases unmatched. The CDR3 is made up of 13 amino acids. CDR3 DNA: TGCAGCGTTGCTAGCGGGGGGCTCTACGAGCAGTACTTC. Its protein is CSVASGGLYEQYF.

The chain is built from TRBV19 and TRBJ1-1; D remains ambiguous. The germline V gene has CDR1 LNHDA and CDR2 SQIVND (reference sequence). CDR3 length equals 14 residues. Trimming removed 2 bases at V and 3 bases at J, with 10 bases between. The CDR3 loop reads CASSISGPYTEAFF. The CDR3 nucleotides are TGTGCCAGTAGTATATCAGGTCCGTACACTGAAGCTTTCTTT.

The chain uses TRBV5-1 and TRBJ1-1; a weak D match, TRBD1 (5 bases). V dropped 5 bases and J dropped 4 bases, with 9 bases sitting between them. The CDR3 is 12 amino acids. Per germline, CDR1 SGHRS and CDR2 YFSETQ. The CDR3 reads CASRGEGTEAFF. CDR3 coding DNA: TGCGCCAGCAGGGGGGAGGGCACTGAAGCTTTCTTT.

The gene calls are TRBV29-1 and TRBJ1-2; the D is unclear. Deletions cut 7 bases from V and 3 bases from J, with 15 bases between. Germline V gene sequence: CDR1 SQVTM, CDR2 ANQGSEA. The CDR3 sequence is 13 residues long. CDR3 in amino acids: CSAGTGFYYGYTF. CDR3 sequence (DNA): TGCAGCGCCGGAACGGGGTTTTACTATGGCTACACCTTC.

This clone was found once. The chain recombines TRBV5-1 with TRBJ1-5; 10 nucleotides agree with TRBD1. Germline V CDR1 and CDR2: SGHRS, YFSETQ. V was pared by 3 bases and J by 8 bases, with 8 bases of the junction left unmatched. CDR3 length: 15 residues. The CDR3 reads CASSWGTGEEEPQHF. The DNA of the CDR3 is TGCGCCAGCAGCTGGGGGACAGGGGAAGAGGAGCCCCAGCATTTT. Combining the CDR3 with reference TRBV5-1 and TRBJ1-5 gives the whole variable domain KAGVTQTPRYLIKTRGQQVTLSCSPISGHRSVSWYQQTPGQGLQFLFEYFSETQRNKGNFPGRFSGRQFSNSRSEMNVSTLELGDSALYLCASSWGTGEEEPQHFGDGTRLSIL.

CDR3 DNA: TGTGCCAGCAGCTTAGTGAAATGGGCGGGTGAAGCTTTCTTT. Translation gives CASSLVKWAGEAFF. This sequence joins TRBV5-5 and TRBJ1-1; no clear D gene. Germline V gene data show CDR1 as SGHKS and CDR2 as YYEKEE (reference sequence). The CDR3 has 14 amino acids. Trimming removed 2 bases at V and 7 bases at J, with 15 bases between.

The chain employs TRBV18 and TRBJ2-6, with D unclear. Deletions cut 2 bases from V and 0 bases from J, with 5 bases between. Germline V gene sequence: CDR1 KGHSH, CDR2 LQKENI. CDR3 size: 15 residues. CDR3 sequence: CASSPSSSGANVLTF. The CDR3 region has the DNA TGTGCCAGCTCACCATCCAGCTCTGGGGCCAACGTCCTGACTTTC.

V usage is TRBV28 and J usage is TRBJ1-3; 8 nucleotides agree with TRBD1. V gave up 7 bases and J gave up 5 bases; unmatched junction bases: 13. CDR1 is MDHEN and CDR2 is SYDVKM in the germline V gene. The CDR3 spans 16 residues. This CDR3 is CASTRSTTGDRNTIYF. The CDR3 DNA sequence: TGTGCCAGCACCCGATCGACGACAGGGGATCGAAACACCATATATTTT.

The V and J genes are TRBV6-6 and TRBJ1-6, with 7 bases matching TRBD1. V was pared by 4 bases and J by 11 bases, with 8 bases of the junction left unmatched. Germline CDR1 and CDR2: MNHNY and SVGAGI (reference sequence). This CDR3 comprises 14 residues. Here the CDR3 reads CASSSPGQDPPLHF. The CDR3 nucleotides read TGTGCCAGCAGTTCCCCCGGACAGGACCCACCCCTCCACTTT.

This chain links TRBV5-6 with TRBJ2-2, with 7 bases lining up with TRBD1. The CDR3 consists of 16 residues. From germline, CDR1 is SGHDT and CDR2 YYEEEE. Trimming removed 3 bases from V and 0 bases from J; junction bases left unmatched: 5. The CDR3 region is CASSSWGTANTGELFF. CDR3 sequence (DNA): TGTGCCAGCAGCTCCTGGGGGACAGCGAACACCGGGGAGCTGTTTTTT.

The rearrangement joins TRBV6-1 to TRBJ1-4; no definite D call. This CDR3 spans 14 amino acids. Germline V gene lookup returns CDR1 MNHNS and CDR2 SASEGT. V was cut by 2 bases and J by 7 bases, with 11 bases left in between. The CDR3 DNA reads TGTGCCAGCAGTGAAACAGTGGAAGGTGAAAAACTGTTTTTT. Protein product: CASSETVEGEKLFF.

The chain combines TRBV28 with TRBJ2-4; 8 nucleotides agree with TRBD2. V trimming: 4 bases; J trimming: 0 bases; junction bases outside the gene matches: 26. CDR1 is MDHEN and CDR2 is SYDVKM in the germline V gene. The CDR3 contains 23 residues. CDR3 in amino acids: CASSSLVRGGQDARDVAKNIQYF. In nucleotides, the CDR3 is TGTGCCAGCAGTTCCCTTGTTCGGGGGGGCCAGGACGCGAGAGACGTAGCCAAAAACATTCAGTACTTC.

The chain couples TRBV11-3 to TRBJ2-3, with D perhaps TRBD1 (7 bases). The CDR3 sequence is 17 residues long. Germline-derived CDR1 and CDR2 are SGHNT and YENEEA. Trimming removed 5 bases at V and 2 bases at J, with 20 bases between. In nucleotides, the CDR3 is TGTGCCAGCAGCCGGGGTGCGGGACAGCTCACCACAGATACGCAGTATTTT. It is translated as CASSRGAGQLTTDTQYF.

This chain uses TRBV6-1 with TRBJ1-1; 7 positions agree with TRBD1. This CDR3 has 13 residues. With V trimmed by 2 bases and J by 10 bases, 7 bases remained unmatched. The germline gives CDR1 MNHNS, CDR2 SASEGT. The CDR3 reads CASSEHDRVVAFF. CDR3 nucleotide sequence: TGTGCCAGCAGTGAACACGACAGGGTGGTAGCTTTCTTT.

CDR3 amino acids: CASSISTNEKLFF. CDR3 sequence (DNA): TGTGCCAGCTCTATTTCAACTAATGAAAAACTGTTTTTT. The chain joins TRBV27 to TRBJ1-4; D remains ambiguous. Germline CDR1 is MNHEY and CDR2 is SMNVEV (reference sequence). V was pared by 8 bases and J by 0 bases, with 7 bases between. This CDR3 spans 13 amino acids.

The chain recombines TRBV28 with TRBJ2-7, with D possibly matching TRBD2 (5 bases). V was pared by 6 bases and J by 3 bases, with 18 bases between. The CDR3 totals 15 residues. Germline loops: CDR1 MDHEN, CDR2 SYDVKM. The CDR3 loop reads CASSPDNLGDYEQYF. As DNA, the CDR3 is TGTGCCAGCAGCCCTGACAATCTGGGAGACTACGAGCAGTACTTC.

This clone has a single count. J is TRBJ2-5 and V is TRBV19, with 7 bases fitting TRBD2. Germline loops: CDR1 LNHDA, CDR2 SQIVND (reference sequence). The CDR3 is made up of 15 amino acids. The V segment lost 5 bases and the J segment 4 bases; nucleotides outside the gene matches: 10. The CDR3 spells CASSAPGGVRETQYF. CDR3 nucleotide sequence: TGTGCCAGTAGTGCACCTGGGGGGGTCCGAGAGACCCAGTACTTC.

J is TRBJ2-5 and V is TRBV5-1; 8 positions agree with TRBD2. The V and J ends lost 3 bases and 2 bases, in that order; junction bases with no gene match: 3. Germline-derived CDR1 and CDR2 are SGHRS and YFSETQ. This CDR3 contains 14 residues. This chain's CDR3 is CASSSGGGQETQYF. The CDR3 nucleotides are TGCGCCAGCAGCTCCGGCGGGGGGCAAGAGACCCAGTACTTC.

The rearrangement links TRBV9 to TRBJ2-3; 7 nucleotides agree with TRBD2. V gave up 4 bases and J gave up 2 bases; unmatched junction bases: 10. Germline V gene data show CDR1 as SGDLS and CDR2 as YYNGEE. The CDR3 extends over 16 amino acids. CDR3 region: CASSPLSGLHTDTQYF. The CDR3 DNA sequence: TGTGCCAGCAGCCCCCTTAGCGGGCTACACACAGATACGCAGTATTTT.

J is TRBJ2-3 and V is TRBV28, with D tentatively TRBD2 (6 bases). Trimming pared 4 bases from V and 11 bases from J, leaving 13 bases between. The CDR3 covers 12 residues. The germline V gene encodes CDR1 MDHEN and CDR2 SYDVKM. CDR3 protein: CASSSLVRGQYF. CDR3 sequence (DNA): TGTGCCAGCAGTTCCCTAGTGCGGGGGCAGTATTTT.

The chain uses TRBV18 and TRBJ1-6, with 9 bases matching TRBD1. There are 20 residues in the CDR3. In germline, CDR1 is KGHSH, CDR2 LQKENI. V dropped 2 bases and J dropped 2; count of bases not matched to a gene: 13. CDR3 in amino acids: CASSPNSFGTGIAYNSPLHF. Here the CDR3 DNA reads TGTGCCAGCTCACCAAATAGTTTTGGGACAGGGATCGCCTATAATTCACCCCTCCACTTT.

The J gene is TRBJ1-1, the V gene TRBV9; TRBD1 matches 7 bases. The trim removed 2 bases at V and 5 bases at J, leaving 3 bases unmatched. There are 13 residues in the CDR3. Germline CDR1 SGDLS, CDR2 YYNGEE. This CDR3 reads CASSVTGRTEAFF. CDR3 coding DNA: TGTGCCAGCAGCGTGACAGGGAGGACTGAAGCTTTCTTT.

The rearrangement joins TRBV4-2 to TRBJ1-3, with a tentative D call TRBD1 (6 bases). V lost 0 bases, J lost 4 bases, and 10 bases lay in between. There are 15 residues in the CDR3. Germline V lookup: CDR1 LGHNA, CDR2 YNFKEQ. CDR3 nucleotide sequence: TGTGCCAGCAGCCAAGATACAGGGACAGGAAACACCATATATTTT. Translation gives CASSQDTGTGNTIYF.

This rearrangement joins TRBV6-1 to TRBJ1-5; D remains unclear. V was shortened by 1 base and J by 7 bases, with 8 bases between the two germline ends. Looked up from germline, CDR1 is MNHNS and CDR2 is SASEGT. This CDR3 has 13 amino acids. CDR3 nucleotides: TGTGCCAGCAGTGAAGGGGAGCCCCAGCCCCAGCATTTT. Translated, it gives CASSEGEPQPQHF.

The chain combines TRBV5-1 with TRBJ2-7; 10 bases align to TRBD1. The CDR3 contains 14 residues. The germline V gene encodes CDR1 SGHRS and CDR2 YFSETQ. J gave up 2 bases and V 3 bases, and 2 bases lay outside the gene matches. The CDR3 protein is CASSSGTGAYEQYF. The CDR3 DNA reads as TGCGCCAGCAGCTCCGGGACAGGGGCCTACGAGCAGTACTTC.

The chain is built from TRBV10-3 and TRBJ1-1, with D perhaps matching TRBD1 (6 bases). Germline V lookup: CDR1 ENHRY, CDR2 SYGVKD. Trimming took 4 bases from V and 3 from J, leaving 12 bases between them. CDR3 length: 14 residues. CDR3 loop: CAISGPGQDTEAFF. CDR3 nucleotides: TGTGCCATCAGTGGCCCGGGACAAGACACTGAAGCTTTCTTT.

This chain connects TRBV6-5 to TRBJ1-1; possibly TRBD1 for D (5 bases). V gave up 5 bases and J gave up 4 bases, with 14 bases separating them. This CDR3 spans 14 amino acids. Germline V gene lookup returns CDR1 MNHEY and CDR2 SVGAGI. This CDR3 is CASSTGRWSTEAFF. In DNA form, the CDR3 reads TGTGCCAGCAGTACAGGACGGTGGAGCACTGAAGCTTTCTTT.

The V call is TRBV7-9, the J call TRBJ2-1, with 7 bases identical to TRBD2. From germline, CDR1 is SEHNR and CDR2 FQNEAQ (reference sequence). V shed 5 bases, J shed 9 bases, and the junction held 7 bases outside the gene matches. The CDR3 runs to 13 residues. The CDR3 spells CASSRTTSPEQFF. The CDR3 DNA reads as TGTGCCAGCAGCCGGACGACTAGCCCTGAGCAGTTCTTC.